The rows below give T cell receptor beta chains drawn from one sample of a study of PD-1 blockade in classical Hodgkin lymphoma. Sequenced by immunoSEQ multiplex PCR; TCRdb stores in-frame clones only, minus some. The data hold around 23,000 clones, with about four fifths observed a single time. Source: CD4+ T cells from blood, taken at baseline. Receptor source: a human donor with classical Hodgkin lymphoma. Each CDR3 is given without its conserved first and last residue. The order of the fields is J gene, V gene, CDR3 protein.

TRBJ2-3 | TRBV9 | ASSAGQGTDTQY
TRBJ1-4 | TRBV28 | ASSLQGANEKLF
TRBJ1-5 | TRBV6-6 | ASSPVGQPQH
TRBJ1-2 | TRBV28 | ASSFGQTYGYT
TRBJ1-5 | TRBV5-1 | ASSLPGANQPQH
TRBJ2-7 | TRBV5-1 | ASSLEGRAYEQY
TRBJ2-7 | TRBV7-6 | ASSVRLAAEQY
TRBJ2-5 | TRBV29-1 | SVDRTTLETQY
TRBJ1-1 | TRBV7-6 | ASSPGQYDTEAF
TRBJ1-1 | TRBV7-2 | ASNAQGTVNTEAF
TRBJ2-7 | TRBV30 | AWGAYEQY
TRBJ1-2 | TRBV5-1 | ASSLEGADYGYT
TRBJ1-5 | TRBV7-9 | ASSLFGMGGGQPQH
TRBJ1-4 | TRBV4-3 | ASSQRGLSLGVATNEKLF
TRBJ2-7 | TRBV5-1 | ASSRGQVGGSSYEQY
TRBJ2-5 | TRBV11-3 | ASRITGGGETQY
TRBJ1-6 | TRBV11-3 | ASSLEVDSPLH
TRBJ1-3 | TRBV11-2 | ASSDAGNTIY
TRBJ2-2 | TRBV19 | ASSIGPSGATGELF
TRBJ2-2 | TRBV5-1 | ASRGQGANGELF
TRBJ2-2 | TRBV4-2 | ASSLSGDRSGELF
TRBJ1-1 | TRBV21-1 | AIRTGTDYMNTEAF
TRBJ2-1 | TRBV28 | ASPPNLAGGQDEQF
TRBJ2-1 | TRBV5-1 | ASSLASGTGANEQF
TRBJ2-2 | TRBV30 | AHSGGHTGELF
TRBJ1-6 | TRBV6-5 | ASSYQRTGDSPLH
TRBJ1-1 | TRBV30 | AWTPGGPNTEAF
TRBJ1-1 | TRBV27 | ASRSNGGDTEAF
TRBJ1-1 | TRBV6-6 | ASTRGAGTEAF
TRBJ2-7 | TRBV7-2 | ASSLGVSYEQY
TRBJ1-6 | TRBV19 | ASSIGPGSWGSPLH
TRBJ1-1 | TRBV6-6 | ASSYSEALTEAF
TRBJ1-2 | TRBV7-2 | ASSRYEGTGGYT
TRBJ1-2 | TRBV9 | ASGGDNYGYT
TRBJ2-1 | TRBV7-2 | ASSIGTVYNEQF
TRBJ2-3 | TRBV5-8 | ASSFSDPFYTDTQY
TRBJ1-3 | TRBV7-2 | ASSLQGQGGNTIY
TRBJ2-2 | TRBV5-4 | ASSLQGLPGELF
TRBJ1-1 | TRBV6-1 | ASRADGNTEAF
TRBJ2-3 | TRBV30 | AWSLGQGTDTQY
TRBJ2-3 | TRBV7-9 | ASSFRASDTQY
TRBJ2-2 | TRBV5-1 | ASRYWGSGELF
TRBJ2-1 | TRBV5-1 | ASSLTGGTYNEQF
TRBJ2-3 | TRBV18 | ASSPPSGTTGY
TRBJ2-7 | TRBV28 | ASSLLGQGFQEQY
TRBJ2-1 | TRBV11-3 | ASSGAPRDNEQF
TRBJ2-3 | TRBV6-6 | ASRQQAASTDTQY
TRBJ2-3 | TRBV7-3 | ASSRGTGTDTQY
TRBJ1-1 | TRBV28 | ASIAGAVRGNLGNTEAF
TRBJ1-6 | TRBV19 | ASSSGSPLH
TRBJ1-1 | TRBV6-6 | ASSPQGVNTEAF
TRBJ2-1 | TRBV7-2 | ASSGWDNEQF
TRBJ1-2 | TRBV7-2 | ASSLVGVPAGGYT
TRBJ2-3 | TRBV11-3 | ASSQRAVSTDTQY
TRBJ1-1 | TRBV7-2 | ASSPGAEAF
TRBJ1-1 | TRBV2 | ASSSSEGSTEAF
TRBJ1-3 | TRBV15 | ATSRDQSIGNTTY
TRBJ2-3 | TRBV2 | ASSELRTSGGEDTQY
TRBJ1-6 | TRBV15 | ATRGQGTSPLH